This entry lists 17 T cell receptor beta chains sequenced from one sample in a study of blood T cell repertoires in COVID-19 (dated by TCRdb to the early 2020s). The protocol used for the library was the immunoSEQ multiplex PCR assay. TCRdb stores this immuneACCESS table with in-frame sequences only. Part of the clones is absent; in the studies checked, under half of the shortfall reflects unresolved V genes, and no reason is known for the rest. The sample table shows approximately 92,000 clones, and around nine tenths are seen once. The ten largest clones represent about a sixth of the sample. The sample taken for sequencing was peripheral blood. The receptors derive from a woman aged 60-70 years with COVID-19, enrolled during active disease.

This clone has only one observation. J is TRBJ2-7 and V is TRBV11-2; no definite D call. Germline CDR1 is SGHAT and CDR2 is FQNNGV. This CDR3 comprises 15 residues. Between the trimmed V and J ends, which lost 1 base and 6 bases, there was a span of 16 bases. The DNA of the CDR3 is TGTGCCAGCAGCTTAGTCTTGAACCCTCTAATCGAGCAGTACTTC. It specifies CASSLVLNPLIEQYF.

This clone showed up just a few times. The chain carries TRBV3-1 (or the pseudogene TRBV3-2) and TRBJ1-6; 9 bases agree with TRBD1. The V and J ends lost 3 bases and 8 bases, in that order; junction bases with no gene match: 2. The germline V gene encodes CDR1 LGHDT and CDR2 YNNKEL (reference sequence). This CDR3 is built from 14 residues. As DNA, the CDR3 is TGTGCCAGCAGCCAGAGACAGGGGGATTCACCCCTCCACTTT. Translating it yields CASSQRQGDSPLHF.

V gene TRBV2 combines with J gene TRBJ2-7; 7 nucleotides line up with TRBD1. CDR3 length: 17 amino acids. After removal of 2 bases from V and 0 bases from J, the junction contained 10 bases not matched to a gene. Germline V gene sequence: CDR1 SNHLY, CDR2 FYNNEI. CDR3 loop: CASSEHPGTVNSYEQYF. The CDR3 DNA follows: TGTGCCAGCAGTGAACATCCCGGGACAGTAAACTCCTACGAGCAGTACTTC. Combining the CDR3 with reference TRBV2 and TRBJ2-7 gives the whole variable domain EPEVTQTPSHQVTQMGQEVILRCVPISNHLYFYWYRQILGQKVEFLVSFYNNEISEKSEIFDDQFSVERPDGSNFTLKIRSTKLEDSAMYFCASSEHPGTVNSYEQYFGPGTRLTVT.

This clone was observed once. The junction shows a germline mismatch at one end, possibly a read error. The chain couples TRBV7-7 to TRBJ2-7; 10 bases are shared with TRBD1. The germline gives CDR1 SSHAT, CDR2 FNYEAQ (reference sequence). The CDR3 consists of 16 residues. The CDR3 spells CASISTGTGDSYEQYF. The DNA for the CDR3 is TGTGCTAGCATCTCCACGGGGACAGGGGACTCCTACGAGCAGTACTTC.

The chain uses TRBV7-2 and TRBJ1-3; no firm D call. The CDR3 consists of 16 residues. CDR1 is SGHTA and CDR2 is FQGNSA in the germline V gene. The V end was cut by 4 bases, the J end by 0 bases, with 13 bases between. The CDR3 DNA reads TGTGCCAGCAGCTCCCGAGCGGGAGCCTCTGGAAACACCATATATTTT. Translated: CASSSRAGASGNTIYF.

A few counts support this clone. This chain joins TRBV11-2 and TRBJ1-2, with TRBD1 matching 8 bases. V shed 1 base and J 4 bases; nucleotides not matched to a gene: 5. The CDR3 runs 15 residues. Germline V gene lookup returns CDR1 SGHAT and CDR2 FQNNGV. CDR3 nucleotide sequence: TGTGCCAGCAGCTTAGTCAGGGGGCATTTCTATGGCTACACCTTC. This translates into CASSLVRGHFYGYTF.

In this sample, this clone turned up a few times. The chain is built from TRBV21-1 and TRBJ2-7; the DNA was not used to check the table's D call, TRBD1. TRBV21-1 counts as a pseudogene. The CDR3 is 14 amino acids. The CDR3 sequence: CASSDTGGYYEQYF. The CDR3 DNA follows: TGTGCCAGCAGCGACACAGGGGGCTACTACGAGCAGTACTTC.

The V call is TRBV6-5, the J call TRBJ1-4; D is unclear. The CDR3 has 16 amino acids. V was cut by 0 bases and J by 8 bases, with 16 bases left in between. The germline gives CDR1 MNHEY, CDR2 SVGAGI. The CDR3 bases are TGTGCCAGCAGTTACTCGAGCTCGCCAGGTTGGGAAAAACTGTTTTTT. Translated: CASSYSSSPGWEKLFF.

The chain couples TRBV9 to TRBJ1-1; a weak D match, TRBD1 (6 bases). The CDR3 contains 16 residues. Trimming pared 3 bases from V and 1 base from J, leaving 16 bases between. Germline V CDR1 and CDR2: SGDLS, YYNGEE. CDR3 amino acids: CASSDGPLGANTEAFF. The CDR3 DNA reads TGTGCCAGCAGCGATGGTCCGCTGGGGGCGAACACTGAAGCTTTCTTT.

The CDR3 region is CASNDGQGAQYF. As DNA, the CDR3 is TGCGCCAGCAACGACGGACAGGGGGCCCAGTACTTC. The chain is built from TRBV5-1 and TRBJ2-5; 10 positions agree with TRBD1. The CDR3 has 12 residues. The V segment lost 6 bases and the J segment 9 bases; nucleotides outside the gene matches: 5. The germline V gene has CDR1 SGHRS and CDR2 YFSETQ.

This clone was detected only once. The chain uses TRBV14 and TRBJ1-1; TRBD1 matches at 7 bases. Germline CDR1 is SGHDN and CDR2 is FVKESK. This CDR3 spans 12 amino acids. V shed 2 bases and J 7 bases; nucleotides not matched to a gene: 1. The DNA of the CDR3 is TGTGCCAGCAGCCAACAGGGGGGTGAAGCTTTCTTT. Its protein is CASSQQGGEAFF.

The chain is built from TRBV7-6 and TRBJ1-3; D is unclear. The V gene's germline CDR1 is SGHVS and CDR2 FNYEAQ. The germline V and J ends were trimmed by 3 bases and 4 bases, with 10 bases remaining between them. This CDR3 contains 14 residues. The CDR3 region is CASSLGRGGNTIYF. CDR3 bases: TGTGCCAGCAGCTTGGGCCGTGGGGGAAACACCATATATTTT.

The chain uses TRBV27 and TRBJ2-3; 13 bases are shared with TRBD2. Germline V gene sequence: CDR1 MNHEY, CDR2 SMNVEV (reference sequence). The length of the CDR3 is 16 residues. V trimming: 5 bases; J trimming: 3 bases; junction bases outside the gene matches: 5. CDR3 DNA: TGTGCCAGCAGTGCGAGACTAGCGGGGGGAACAGATACGCAGTATTTT. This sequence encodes CASSARLAGGTDTQYF.

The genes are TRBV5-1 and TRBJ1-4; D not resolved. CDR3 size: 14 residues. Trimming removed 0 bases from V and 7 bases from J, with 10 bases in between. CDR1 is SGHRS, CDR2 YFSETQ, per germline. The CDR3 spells CASSLVGRGEKLFF. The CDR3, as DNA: TGCGCCAGCAGCTTGGTTGGACGGGGTGAAAAACTGTTTTTT.

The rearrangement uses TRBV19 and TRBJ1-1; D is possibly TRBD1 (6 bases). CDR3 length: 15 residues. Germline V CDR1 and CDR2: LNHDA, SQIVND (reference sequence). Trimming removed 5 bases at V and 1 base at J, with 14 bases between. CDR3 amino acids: CASSPAGEGNTEAFF. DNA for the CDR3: TGTGCCAGTAGTCCAGCAGGGGAGGGGAACACTGAAGCTTTCTTT.

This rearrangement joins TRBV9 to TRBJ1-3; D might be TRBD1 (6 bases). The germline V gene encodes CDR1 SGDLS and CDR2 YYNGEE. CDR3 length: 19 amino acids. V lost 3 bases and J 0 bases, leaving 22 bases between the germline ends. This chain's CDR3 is CASSAPTGLGRGSGNTIYF. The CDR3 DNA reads TGTGCCAGCAGCGCACCGACAGGCTTAGGACGTGGCTCTGGAAACACCATATATTTT.

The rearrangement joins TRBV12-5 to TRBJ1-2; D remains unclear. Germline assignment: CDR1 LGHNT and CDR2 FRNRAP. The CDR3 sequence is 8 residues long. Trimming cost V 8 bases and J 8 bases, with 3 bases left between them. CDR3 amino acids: CASQGYTF. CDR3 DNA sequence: TGTGCTAGTCAGGGCTACACCTTC.